This T cell receptor beta chain was obtained from a study of shared clonotypes between healthy human individuals. Study-wide points: The study's rarefaction showed incomplete sorted-subset sequencing despite large depth. Only a few donors were included, so the genetic and exposure-history diversity represented was limited.

The protocol was immunoSEQ multiplex PCR, while the TCRdb copy is restricted to in-frame clones and leaves out a portion. This sample has about 2 million clones, with 95% found just once. Germline loops: CDR1 MDHEN, CDR2 SYDVKM. This CDR3 has 17 residues. With 5 bases clipped from V and 5 bases from J, the junction kept 15 bases outside the gene matches. In the case of this clone: What it recognizes is unknown.

The rearrangement links TRBV28 to TRBJ1-2; TRBD1 aligns across 9 bases. This receptor was identified in a man between 18 and 35 years old in good health. The sequenced sample was naive CD4+ T cells sorted from blood. Subset described: CD45RA+ positively selected. The CDR3 DNA reads TGTGCCAGCAGTGCTACCGGGACAGGGCCCCTGGGGTATGGCTACACCTTC. As protein: CASSATGTGPLGYGYTF.